This TCR beta chain was obtained from a study of cytotoxic CD8 clonotypes in ibrutinib-treated CLL. With respect to this clone: What it recognizes is unknown.

T cells were sequenced at a targeted depth of 1 in 200,000 to 1 in 1 million. Here immunoSEQ multiplex PCR was the method, and the copy in TCRdb shows in-frame clones only, minus some. The top ten clones hold about 3.3% of a sample with some 120,000 clones, 80% to 90% of them seen once. With 4 bases removed from V and 4 bases from J, the gap between germline ends came to 8 bases. The CDR3 is 13 residues long. Germline V gene sequence: CDR1 SGHDN, CDR2 FVKESK. The study's findings and limits: Under treatment, the uncommon public clonotypes either contracted or remained stable. Clonality increased with ibrutinib response but returned toward baseline at progression.

The sequences come from PBMCs, collected after 24 months of ibrutinib treatment. This chain uses TRBV14 with TRBJ1-5, with unresolved D. This TCR came from a human donor with chronic lymphocytic leukemia. The CDR3 loop is CASSRNYNQPQHF. The CDR3 bases are TGTGCCAGCAGCCGGAACTATAATCAGCCCCAGCATTTT. Together with reference TRBV14 and TRBJ1-5, the CDR3 gives the full variable domain: EAGVTQFPSHSVIEKGQTVTLRCDPISGHDNLYWYRRVMGKEIKFLLHFVKESKQDESGMPNNRFLAERTGGTYSTLKVQPAELEDSGVYFCASSRNYNQPQHFGDGTRLSIL.